Listed below are T cell receptor beta chains from one sample, sequenced in a study of blood T cell repertoires in COVID-19. Some clones are missing from TCRdb's copy, which holds only in-frame ones; the method was immunoSEQ multiplex PCR. The sample carries 350,000 to 400,000 clones, approximately 90% recorded once. The specimen sequenced was PBMCs or T cells enriched from blood (not recorded which). The receptors derive from a woman younger than 35 who had recovered from COVID-19. Both conserved end residues are part of each CDR3. The order of the fields is CDR3 DNA, CDR3 protein, V gene, clone size, J gene, D gene. A D gene is named only where the DNA matches it firmly. Only some rows state a clone size, as once, few, many or a class for expanded clones.

TGTGCCAGCAGAGACAGGGATTTTTGGACTGAAGCTTTCTTT | CASRDRDFWTEAFF | TRBV27 | NA | TRBJ1-1 | TRBD1
TGTGCCAGCAGTTTACAGGGGCAAGGGTCACCCCTCCACTTT | CASSLQGQGSPLHF | TRBV27 | NA | TRBJ1-6 | NA
TGTGCCAGCAAGGGCGAGGGATTCTACGAGCAGTACTTC | CASKGEGFYEQYF | TRBV27 | NA | TRBJ2-7 | NA
TGTGCCAGCAGTTACTCCATCCACAATCAGCCCCAGCATTTT | CASSYSIHNQPQHF | TRBV6-5 | NA | TRBJ1-5 | NA
TGTGCCAGCAGGAGACTTTACGACAGCTACAATGAGCAGTTCTTC | CASRRLYDSYNEQFF | TRBV27 | NA | TRBJ2-1 | NA
TGCGCCCCCGAGGCTCGGGGGGCTAACTTCCACGATACGCAGTATTTT | CAPEARGANFHDTQYF | TRBV5-1 | NA | TRBJ2-3 | NA
TGTGCCATCAGTGAGGTCAGGGGCCAAGGCTACACCTTC | CAISEVRGQGYTF | TRBV10-3 | NA | TRBJ1-2 | NA
TGTGCCAGCAGTGAAGTCCACCCGGGACAGGCCAACACCGGGGAGCTGTTTTTT | CASSEVHPGQANTGELFF | TRBV2 | NA | TRBJ2-2 | TRBD1
TGTGCCTGGAGTGCGGGGAATTCACCCCTCCACTTT | CAWSAGNSPLHF | TRBV30 | few | TRBJ1-6 | NA
TGTGCCAGCAGCTTAGGAGTAAAGACTAGCGGCTACGAGCAGTACTTC | CASSLGVKTSGYEQYF | TRBV7-2 | NA | TRBJ2-7 | TRBD2
TGTGCCACCACAGGGGGAACCGACCAGCCCCAGCATTTT | CATTGGTDQPQHF | TRBV10-3 | NA | TRBJ1-5 | TRBD1
TGTGCCATCAGTGGGGGAAGACAGGACAGCGACGAGCAGTACTTC | CAISGGRQDSDEQYF | TRBV10-3 | few | TRBJ2-7 | NA
TGCGCCAGCAGTGCGCTAGCGGGGGGCACAGATACGCAGTATTTT | CASSALAGGTDTQYF | TRBV10-2 | NA | TRBJ2-3 | TRBD2
TGCAGCGTTGCTGGGGGCAGGGTGGACAATGAGCAGTTCTTC | CSVAGGRVDNEQFF | TRBV29-1 | NA | TRBJ2-1 | NA
TGTGCCAGCAGCTTCGGACTAGCGGGGGGGTACAATGAGCAGTTCTTC | CASSFGLAGGYNEQFF | TRBV5-6 | NA | TRBJ2-1 | TRBD2
TGTGCCAGCAGCCTGCAGGCCAGGGCAGGGGGCTATGGCTACACCTTC | CASSLQARAGGYGYTF | TRBV7-9 | NA | TRBJ1-2 | TRBD1
TGTGCCAGCAGCACCCGACAGGGGTGGTCTGAGGACTATGGCTACACCTTC | CASSTRQGWSEDYGYTF | TRBV9 | NA | TRBJ1-2 | TRBD1
TGTGCCAGCAGTCCAAACCCAGGGGCCACAGCCCTTTATGAAGCTTTCTTT | CASSPNPGATALYEAFF | TRBV27 | NA | TRBJ1-1 | NA
TGTGCCAGCAGTGGGGGGGATAACTATGGCTACACCTTC | CASSGGDNYGYTF | TRBV9 | few | TRBJ1-2 | NA
TGTGCCTGGAGTCGGCAGGGCAATCAGCCCCAGCATTTT | CAWSRQGNQPQHF | TRBV30 | NA | TRBJ1-5 | NA
TGTGCCAGTAGACAGGCCTTGGACGCTAGAACCTCTGAAGCTTTCTTT | CASRQALDARTSEAFF | TRBV19 | once | TRBJ1-1 | NA
TGCGCCAGCAGCTGGGGGACAGGTGGTAATCAGCCCCAGCATTTT | CASSWGTGGNQPQHF | TRBV4-1 | NA | TRBJ1-5 | TRBD1